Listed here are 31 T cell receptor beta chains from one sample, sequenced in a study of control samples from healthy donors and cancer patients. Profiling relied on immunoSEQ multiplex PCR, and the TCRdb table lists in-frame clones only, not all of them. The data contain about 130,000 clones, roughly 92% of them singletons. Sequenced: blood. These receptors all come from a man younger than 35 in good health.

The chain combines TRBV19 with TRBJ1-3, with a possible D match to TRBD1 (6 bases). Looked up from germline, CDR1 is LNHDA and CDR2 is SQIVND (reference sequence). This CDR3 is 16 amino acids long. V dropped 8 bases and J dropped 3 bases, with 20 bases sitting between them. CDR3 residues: CASQRFLGASGNTIYF. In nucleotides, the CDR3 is TGTGCCAGTCAACGCTTTCTGGGGGCAAGTGGAAACACCATATATTTT.

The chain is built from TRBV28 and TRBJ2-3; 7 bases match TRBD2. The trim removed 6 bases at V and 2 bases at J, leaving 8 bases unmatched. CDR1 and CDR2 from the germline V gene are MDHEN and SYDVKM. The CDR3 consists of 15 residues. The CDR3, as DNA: TGTGCCAGCAGCAATGGTGGGGGGGTCACAGATACGCAGTATTTT. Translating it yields CASSNGGGVTDTQYF.

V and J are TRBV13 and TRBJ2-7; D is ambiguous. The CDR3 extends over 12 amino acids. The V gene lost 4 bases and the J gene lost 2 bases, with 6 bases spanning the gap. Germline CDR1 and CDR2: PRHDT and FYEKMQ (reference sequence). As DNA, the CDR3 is TGTGCCAGCAGCTACACCGCCTACGAGCAGTACTTC. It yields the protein CASSYTAYEQYF.

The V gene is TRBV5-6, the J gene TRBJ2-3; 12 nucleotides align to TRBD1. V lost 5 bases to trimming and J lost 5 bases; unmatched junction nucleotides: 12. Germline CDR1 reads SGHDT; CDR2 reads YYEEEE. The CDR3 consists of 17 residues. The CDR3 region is CASRESSGTGGVDTQYF. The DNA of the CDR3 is TGTGCCAGCAGGGAAAGCTCCGGGACAGGGGGCGTAGATACGCAGTATTTT.

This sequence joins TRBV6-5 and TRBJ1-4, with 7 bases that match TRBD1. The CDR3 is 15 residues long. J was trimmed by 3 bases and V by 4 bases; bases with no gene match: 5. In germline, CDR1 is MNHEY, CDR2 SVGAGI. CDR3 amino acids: CASSLQGPANEKLFF. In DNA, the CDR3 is TGTGCCAGCAGTTTACAGGGGCCGGCTAATGAAAAACTGTTTTTT.

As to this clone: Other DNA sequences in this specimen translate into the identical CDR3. CDR3 protein: CASSQGTSGGGETQYF. CDR3 in DNA: TGTGCCAGCAGCCAAGGGACTAGCGGGGGAGGAGAGACCCAGTACTTC. The chain links TRBV3-1 (or the pseudogene TRBV3-2) to TRBJ2-5; 13 nucleotides align to TRBD2. This CDR3 is built from 16 residues. The germline V gene encodes CDR1 LGHDT and CDR2 YNNKEL (reference sequence). Trimming took 1 base from V and 4 from J; bases not matched to a gene: 3.

As DNA, the CDR3 is TGTGCCAGTAGTATAGGGGTCTTAGGGTACGGTCAGAGGAACACCGGGGAGCTGTTTTTT. It codes for CASSIGVLGYGQRNTGELFF. The gene calls are TRBV19 and TRBJ2-2, with D hard to call. The germline V gene encodes CDR1 LNHDA and CDR2 SQIVND (reference sequence). The CDR3 loop spans 20 amino acids. Deletions cut 1 base from V and 1 base from J, with 22 bases between.

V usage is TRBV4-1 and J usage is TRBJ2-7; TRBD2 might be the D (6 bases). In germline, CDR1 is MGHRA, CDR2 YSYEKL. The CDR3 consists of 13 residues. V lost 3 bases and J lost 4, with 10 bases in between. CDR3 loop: CASSQEGRYEQYF. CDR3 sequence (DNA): TGCGCCAGCAGCCAGGAGGGGCGGTACGAGCAGTACTTC.

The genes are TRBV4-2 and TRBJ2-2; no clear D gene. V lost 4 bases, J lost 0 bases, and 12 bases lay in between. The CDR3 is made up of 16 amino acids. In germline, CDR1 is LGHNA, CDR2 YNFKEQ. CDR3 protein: CASSLLMNSNTGELFF. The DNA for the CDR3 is TGTGCCAGCAGCCTACTGATGAACTCGAACACCGGGGAGCTGTTTTTT.

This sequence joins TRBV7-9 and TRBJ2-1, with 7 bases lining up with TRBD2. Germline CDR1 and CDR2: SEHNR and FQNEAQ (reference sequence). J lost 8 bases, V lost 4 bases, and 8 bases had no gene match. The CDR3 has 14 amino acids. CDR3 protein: CASSSRNSGDEQFF. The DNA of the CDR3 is TGTGCCAGCAGCTCCAGGAACAGCGGGGATGAGCAGTTCTTC.

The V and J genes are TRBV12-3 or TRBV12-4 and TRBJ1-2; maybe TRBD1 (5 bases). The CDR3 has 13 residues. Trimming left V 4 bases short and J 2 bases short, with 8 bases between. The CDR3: CASSSGQNYGYTF. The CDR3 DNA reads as TGTGCCAGCAGTTCAGGACAAAACTATGGCTACACCTTC.

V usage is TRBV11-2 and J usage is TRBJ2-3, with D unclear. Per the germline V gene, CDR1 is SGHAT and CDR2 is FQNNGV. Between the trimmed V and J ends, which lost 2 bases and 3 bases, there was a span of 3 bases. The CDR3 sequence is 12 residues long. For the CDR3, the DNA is TGTGCCAGCAGCTTATCAACAGATACGCAGTATTTT. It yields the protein CASSLSTDTQYF.

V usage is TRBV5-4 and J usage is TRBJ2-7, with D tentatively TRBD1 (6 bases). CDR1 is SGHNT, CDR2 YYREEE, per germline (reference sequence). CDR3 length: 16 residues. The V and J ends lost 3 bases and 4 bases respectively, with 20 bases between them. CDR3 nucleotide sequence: TGTGCCAGCAGCTCCCCCAGTGCAGGGGCGCCTTACGAGCAGTACTTC. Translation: CASSSPSAGAPYEQYF.

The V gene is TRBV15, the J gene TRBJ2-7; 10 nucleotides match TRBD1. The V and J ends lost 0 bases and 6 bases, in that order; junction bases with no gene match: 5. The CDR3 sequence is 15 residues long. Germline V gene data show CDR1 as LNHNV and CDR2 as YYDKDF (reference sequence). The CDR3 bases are TGTGCCACCAGCAGAGATCTGGGACAGGGGAGCGAGCAGTACTTC. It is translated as CATSRDLGQGSEQYF.

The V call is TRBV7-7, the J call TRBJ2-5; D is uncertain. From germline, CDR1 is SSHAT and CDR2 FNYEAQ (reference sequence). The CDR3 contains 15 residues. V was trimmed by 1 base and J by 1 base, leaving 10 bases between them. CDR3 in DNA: TGTGCCAGCAGCTTAGGTTTCAGCCCCCAAGAGACCCAGTACTTC. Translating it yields CASSLGFSPQETQYF.

CDR3 residues: CASSRTAGDSSTDTQYF. The CDR3 region has the DNA TGTGCCAGCTCCAGGACGGCAGGGGATTCTAGCACAGATACGCAGTATTTT. The chain has TRBV5-4 and TRBJ2-3, with a possible D match to TRBD1 (6 bases). Trimming cost V 7 bases and J 0 bases, with 21 bases left between them. The germline V gene encodes CDR1 SGHNT and CDR2 YYREEE (reference sequence). The CDR3 spans 17 residues.

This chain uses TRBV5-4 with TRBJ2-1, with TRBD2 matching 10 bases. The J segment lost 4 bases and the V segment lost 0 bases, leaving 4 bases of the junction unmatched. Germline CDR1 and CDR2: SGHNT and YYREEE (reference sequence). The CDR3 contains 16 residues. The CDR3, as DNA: TGTGCCAGCAGCTTGGGGAGCGGGGGGGGTTACAATGAGCAGTTCTTC. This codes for CASSLGSGGGYNEQFF.

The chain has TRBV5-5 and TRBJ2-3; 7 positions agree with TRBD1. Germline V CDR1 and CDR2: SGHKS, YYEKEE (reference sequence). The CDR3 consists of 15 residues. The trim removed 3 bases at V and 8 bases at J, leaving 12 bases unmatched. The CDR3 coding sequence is TGTGCCAGCAGCTCGGAACGACAGGGATCAGTTACGCAGTATTTT. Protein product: CASSSERQGSVTQYF. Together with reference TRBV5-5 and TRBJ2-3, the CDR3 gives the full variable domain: DAGVTQSPTHLIKTRGQQVTLRCSPISGHKSVSWYQQVLGQGPQFIFQYYEKEERGRGNFPDRFSARQFPNYSSELNVNALLLGDSALYLCASSSERQGSVTQYFGPGTRLTVL.

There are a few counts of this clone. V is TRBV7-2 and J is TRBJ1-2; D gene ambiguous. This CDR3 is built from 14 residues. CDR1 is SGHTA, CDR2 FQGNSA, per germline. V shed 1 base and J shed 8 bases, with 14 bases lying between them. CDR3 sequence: CASSLDARLGGYTF. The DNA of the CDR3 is TGTGCCAGCAGCTTAGACGCCCGCCTCGGGGGCTACACCTTC.

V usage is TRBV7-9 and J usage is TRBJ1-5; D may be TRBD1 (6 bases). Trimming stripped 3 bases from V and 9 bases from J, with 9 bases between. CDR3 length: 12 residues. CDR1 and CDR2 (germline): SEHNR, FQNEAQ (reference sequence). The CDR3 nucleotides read TGTGCCAGCAGCTTCAGGGACATGCCCCAGCATTTT. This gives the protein CASSFRDMPQHF. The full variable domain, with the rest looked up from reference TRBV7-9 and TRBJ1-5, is DTGVSQNPRHKITKRGQNVTFRCDPISEHNRLYWYRQTLGQGPEFLTYFQNEAQLEKSRLLSDRFSAERPKGSFSTLEIQRTEQGDSAMYLCASSFRDMPQHFGDGTRLSIL.

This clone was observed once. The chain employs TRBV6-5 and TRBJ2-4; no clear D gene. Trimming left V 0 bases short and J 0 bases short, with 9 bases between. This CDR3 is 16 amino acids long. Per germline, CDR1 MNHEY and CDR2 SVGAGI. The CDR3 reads CASSYSGSLAKNIQYF. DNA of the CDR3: TGTGCCAGCAGTTACTCGGGCAGTCTAGCCAAAAACATTCAGTACTTC.

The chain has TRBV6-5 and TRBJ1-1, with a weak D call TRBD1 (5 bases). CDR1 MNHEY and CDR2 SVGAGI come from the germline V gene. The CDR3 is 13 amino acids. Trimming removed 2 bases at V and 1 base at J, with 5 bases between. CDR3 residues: CASSYGQNTEAFF. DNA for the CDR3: TGTGCCAGCAGTTACGGACAGAACACTGAAGCTTTCTTT.

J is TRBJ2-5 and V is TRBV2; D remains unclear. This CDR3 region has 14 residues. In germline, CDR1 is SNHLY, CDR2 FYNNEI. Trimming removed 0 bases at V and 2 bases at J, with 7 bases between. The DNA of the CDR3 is TGTGCCAGCAGTGAAGCCCTAGTTCAAGAGACCCAGTACTTC. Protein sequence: CASSEALVQETQYF. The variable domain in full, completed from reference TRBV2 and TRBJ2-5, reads EPEVTQTPSHQVTQMGQEVILRCVPISNHLYFYWYRQILGQKVEFLVSFYNNEISEKSEIFDDQFSVERPDGSNFTLKIRSTKLEDSAMYFCASSEALVQETQYFGPGTRLLVL.

The DNA for the CDR3 is TGTGCCAGCAGCCCCAGCAGGGGAGGCGGGGAGCTGTTTTTT. Amino acid sequence: CASSPSRGGGELFF. The gene calls are TRBV9 and TRBJ2-2; D is possibly TRBD1 or TRBD2 (6 bases each). The CDR3 covers 14 residues. V lost 4 bases to trimming and J lost 7 bases, with 14 bases between them. Germline V CDR1 and CDR2: SGDLS, YYNGEE.

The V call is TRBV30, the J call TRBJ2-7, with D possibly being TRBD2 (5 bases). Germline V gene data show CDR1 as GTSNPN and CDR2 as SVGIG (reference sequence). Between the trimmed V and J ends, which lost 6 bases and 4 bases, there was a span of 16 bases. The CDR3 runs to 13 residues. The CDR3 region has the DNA TGTGCCTGTGAAAGCGGATCGGTTTACGAGCAGTACTTC. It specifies CACESGSVYEQYF.

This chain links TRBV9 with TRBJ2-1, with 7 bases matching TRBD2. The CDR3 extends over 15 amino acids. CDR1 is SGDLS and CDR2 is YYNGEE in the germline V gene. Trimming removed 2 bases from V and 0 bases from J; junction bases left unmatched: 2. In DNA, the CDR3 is TGTGCCAGCAGCGTCGGGGGGAACTCCTACAATGAGCAGTTCTTC. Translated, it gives CASSVGGNSYNEQFF.

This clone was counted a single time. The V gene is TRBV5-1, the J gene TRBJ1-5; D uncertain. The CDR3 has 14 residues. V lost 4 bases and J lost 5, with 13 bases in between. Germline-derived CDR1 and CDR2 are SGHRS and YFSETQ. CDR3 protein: CASSLDGFYQPQHF. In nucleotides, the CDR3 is TGCGCCAGCAGCCTGGACGGGTTTTATCAGCCCCAGCATTTT.

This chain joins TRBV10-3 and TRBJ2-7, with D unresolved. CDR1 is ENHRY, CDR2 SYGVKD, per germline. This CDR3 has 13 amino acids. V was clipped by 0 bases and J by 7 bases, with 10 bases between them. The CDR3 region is CAISESLRIEQYF. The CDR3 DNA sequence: TGTGCCATCAGTGAGTCGCTCAGGATAGAGCAGTACTTC.

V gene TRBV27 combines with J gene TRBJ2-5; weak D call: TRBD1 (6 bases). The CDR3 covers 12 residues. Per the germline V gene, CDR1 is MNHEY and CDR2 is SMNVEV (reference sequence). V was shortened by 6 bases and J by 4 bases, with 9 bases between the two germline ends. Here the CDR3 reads CASSTQGETQYF. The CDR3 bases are TGTGCCAGCAGCACACAGGGAGAGACCCAGTACTTC.

The DNA of the CDR3 is TGTGCCAGCAGCGGGAACAGGGGATTTAGCACAGATACGCAGTATTTT. Translation: CASSGNRGFSTDTQYF. This chain links TRBV5-4 with TRBJ2-3; 7 bases are shared with TRBD1. Germline CDR1 is SGHNT and CDR2 is YYREEE (reference sequence). J was trimmed by 0 bases and V by 4 bases; bases with no gene match: 8. The CDR3 is made up of 16 amino acids.

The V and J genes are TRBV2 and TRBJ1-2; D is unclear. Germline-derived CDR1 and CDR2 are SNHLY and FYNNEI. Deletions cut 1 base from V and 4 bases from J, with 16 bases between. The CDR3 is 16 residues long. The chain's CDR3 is CASSEDRDVGPYGYTF. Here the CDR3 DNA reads TGTGCCAGCAGTGAAGACCGCGACGTAGGCCCCTATGGCTACACCTTC.